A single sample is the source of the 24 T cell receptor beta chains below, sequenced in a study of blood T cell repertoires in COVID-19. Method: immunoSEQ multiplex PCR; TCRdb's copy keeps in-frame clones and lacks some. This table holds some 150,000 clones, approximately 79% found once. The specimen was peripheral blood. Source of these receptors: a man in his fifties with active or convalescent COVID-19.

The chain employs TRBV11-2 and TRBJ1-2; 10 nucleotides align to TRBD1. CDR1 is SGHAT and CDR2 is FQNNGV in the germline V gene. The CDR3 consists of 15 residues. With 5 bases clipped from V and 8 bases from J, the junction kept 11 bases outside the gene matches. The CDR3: CASSGPGTGARGYTF. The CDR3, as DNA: TGTGCCAGCAGCGGGCCCGGGACAGGGGCAAGAGGCTACACCTTC. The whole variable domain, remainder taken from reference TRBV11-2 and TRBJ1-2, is EAGVAQSPRYKIIEKRQSVAFWCNPISGHATLYWYQQILGQGPKLLIQFQNNGVVDDSQLPKDRFSAERLKGVDSTLKIQPAKLEDSAVYLCASSGPGTGARGYTFGSGTRLTVV.

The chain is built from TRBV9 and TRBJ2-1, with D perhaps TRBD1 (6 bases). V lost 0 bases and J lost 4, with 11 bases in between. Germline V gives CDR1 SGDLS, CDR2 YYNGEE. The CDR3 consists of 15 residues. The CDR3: CASSVEGQLYNEQFF. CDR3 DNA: TGTGCCAGCAGCGTAGAAGGACAGCTTTACAATGAGCAGTTCTTC.

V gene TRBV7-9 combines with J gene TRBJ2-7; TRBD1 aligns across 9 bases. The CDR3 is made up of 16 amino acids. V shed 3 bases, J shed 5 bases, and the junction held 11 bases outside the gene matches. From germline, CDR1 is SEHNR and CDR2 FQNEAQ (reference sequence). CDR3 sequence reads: CASSLEITGGNDEQYF. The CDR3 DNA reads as TGTGCCAGCAGCTTGGAGATTACAGGGGGCAACGACGAGCAGTACTTC.

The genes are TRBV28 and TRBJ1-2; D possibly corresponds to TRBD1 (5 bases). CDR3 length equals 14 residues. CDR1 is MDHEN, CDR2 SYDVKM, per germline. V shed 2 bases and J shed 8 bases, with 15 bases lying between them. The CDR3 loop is CASSLPGGVGGYTF. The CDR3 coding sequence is TGTGCCAGCAGTTTACCCGGGGGGGTGGGAGGCTACACCTTC.

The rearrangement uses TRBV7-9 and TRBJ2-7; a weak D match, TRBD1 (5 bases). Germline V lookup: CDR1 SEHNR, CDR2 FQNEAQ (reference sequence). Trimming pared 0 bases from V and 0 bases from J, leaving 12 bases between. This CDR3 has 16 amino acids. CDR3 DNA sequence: TGTGCCAGCAGCTTAGCGGCAGGACATCTCTCCTACGAGCAGTACTTC. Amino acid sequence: CASSLAAGHLSYEQYF.

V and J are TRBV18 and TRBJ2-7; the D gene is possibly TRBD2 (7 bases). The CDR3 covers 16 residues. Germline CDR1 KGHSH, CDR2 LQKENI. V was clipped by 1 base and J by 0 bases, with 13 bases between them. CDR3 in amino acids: CASSPQGGGSSYEQYF. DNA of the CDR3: TGTGCCAGCTCACCACAAGGGGGGGGGAGCTCCTACGAGCAGTACTTC. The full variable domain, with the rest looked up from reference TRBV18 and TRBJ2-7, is NAGVMQNPRHLVRRRGQEARLRCSPMKGHSHVYWYRQLPEEGLKFMVYLQKENIIDESGMPKERFSAEFPKEGPSILRIQQVVRGDSAAYFCASSPQGGGSSYEQYFGPGTRLTVT.

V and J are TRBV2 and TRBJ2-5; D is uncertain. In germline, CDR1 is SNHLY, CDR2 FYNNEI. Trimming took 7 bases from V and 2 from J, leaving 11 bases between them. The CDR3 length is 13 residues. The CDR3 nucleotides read TGTGCCAGCAAACACGAAGATCAAGAGACCCAGTACTTC. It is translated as CASKHEDQETQYF.

CDR3 in amino acids: CASSLRGQHEVYGYTF. CDR3 coding DNA: TGTGCCAGCAGTTTAAGGGGTCAGCATGAGGTCTATGGCTACACCTTC. The chain is built from TRBV28 and TRBJ1-2; weak D call: TRBD1 (5 bases). Per germline, CDR1 MDHEN and CDR2 SYDVKM. V lost 2 bases and J lost 4, with 17 bases in between. The CDR3 has 16 residues.

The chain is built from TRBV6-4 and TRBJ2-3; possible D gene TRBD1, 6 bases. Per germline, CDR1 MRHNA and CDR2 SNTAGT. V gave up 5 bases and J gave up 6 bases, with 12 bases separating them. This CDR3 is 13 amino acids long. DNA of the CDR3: TGTGCCAGCAGTCTCGAACAGGGCGATACGCAGTATTTT. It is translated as CASSLEQGDTQYF.

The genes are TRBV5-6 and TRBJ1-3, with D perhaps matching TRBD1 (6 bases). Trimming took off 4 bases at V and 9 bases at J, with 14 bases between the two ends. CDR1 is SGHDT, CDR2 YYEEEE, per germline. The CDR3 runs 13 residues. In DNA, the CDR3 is TGTGCCAGCAGCCGAGACAGGTTATTCACCATATATTTT. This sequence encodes CASSRDRLFTIYF.

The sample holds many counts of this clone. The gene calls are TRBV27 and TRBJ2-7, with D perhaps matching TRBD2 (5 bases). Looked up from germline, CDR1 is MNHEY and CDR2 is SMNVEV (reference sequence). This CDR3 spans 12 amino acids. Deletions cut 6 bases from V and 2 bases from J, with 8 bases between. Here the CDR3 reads CASRTGTYEQYF. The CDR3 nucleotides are TGTGCCAGCAGAACCGGGACCTACGAGCAGTACTTC.

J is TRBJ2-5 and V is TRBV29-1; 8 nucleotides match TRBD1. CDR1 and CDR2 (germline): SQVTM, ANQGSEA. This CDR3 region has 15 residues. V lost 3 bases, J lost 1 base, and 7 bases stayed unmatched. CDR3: CSVELTGAVQETQYF. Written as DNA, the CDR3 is TGCAGCGTTGAGTTGACAGGGGCCGTCCAAGAGACCCAGTACTTC. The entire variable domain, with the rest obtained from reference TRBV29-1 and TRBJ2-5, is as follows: SAVISQKPSRDICQRGTSLTIQCQVDSQVTMMFWYRQQPGQSLTLIATANQGSEATYESGFVIDKFPISRPNLTFSTLTVSNMSPEDSSIYLCSVELTGAVQETQYFGPGTRLLVL.

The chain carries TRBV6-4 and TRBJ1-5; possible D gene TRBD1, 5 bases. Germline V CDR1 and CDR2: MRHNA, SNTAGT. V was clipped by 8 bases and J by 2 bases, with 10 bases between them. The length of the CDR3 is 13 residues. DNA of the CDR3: TGTGCCAGCGGCCTAGGGGGCAATCAGCCCCAGCATTTT. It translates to CASGLGGNQPQHF.

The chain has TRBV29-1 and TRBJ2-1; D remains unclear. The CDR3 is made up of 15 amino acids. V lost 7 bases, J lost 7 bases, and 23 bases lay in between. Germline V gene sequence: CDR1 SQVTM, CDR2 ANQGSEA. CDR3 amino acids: CSGRPEPSLINEQFF. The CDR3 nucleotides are TGCAGCGGACGCCCGGAGCCCAGCTTAATTAATGAGCAGTTCTTC.

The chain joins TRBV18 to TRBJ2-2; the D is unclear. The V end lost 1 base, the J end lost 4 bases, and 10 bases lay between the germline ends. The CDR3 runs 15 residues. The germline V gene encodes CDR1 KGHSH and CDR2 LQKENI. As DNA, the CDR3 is TGTGCCAGCTCACCACGCAGCGACTCCACCGGGGAGCTGTTTTTT. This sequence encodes CASSPRSDSTGELFF.

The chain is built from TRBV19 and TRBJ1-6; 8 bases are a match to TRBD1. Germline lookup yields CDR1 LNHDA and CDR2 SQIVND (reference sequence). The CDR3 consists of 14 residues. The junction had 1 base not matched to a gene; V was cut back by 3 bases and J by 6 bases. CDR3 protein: CASSIGQGNSPLHF. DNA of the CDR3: TGTGCCAGTAGTATTGGACAGGGTAATTCACCCCTCCACTTT. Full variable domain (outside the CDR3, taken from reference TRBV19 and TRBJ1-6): DGGITQSPKYLFRKEGQNVTLSCEQNLNHDAMYWYRQDPGQGLRLIYYSQIVNDFQKGDIAEGYSVSREKKESFPLTVTSAQKNPTAFYLCASSIGQGNSPLHFGNGTRLTVT.

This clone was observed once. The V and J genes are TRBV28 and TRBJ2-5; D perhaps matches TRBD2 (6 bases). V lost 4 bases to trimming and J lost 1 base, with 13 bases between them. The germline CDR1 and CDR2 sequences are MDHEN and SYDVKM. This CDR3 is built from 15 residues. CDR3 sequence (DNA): TGTGCCAGCAGTTATTTGGCGGGACTCCAAGAGACCCAGTACTTC. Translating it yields CASSYLAGLQETQYF.

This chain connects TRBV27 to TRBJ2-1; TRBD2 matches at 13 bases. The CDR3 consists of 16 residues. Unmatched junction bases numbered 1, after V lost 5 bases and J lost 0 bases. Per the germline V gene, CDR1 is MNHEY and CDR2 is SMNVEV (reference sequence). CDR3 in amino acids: CASSRTSGSSYNEQFF. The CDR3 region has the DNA TGTGCCAGCAGTCGGACTAGCGGGAGCTCCTACAATGAGCAGTTCTTC.

The chain's CDR3 is CASSSGTGGTGELFF. DNA for the CDR3: TGTGCCAGTAGTTCCGGGACAGGGGGGACCGGGGAGCTGTTTTTT. The rearrangement joins TRBV19 to TRBJ2-2; 11 nucleotides align to TRBD1. The J segment lost 5 bases and the V segment lost 5 bases, leaving 4 bases of the junction unmatched. The CDR3 loop spans 15 amino acids. Germline values: CDR1 LNHDA, CDR2 SQIVND (reference sequence).

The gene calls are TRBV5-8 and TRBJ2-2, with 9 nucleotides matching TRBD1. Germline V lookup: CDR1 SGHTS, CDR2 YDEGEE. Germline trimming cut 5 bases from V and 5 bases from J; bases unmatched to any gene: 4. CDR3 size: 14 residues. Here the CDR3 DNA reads TGTGCCAGCAGTTGGGACAGGGATACCGGGGAGCTGTTTTTT. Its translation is CASSWDRDTGELFF.

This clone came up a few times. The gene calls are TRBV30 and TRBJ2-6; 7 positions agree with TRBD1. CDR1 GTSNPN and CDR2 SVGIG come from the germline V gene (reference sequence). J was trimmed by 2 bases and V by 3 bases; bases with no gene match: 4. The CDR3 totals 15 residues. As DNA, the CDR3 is TGTGCCTGGAGGGGACAGCGCACTGGGGCCAACGTCCTGACTTTC. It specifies CAWRGQRTGANVLTF.

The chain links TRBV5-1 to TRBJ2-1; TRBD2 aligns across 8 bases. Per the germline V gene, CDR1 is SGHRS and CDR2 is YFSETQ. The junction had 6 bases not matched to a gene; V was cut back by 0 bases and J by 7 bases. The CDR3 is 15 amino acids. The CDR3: CASSLGQGTRNEQFF. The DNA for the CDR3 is TGCGCCAGCAGCTTGGGGCAGGGGACTAGAAATGAGCAGTTCTTC.

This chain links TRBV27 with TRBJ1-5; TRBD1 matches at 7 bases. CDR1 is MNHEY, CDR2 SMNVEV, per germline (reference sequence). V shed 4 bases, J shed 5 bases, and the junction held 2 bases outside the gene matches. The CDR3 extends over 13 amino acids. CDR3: CASSSDRDQPQHF. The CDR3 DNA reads TGTGCCAGCAGTTCCGACAGGGATCAGCCCCAGCATTTT.

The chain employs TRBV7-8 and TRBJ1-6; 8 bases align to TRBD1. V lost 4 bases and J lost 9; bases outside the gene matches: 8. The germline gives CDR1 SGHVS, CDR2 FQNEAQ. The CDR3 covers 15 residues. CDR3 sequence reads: CASSSRQGMGSPLHF. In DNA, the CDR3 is TGTGCCAGCAGCTCCAGACAGGGGATGGGTTCACCCCTCCACTTT. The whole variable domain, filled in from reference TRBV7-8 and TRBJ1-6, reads GAGVSQSPRYKVAKRGQDVALRCDPISGHVSLFWYQQALGQGPEFLTYFQNEAQLDKSGLPSDRFFAERPEGSVSTLKIQRTQQEDSAVYLCASSSRQGMGSPLHFGNGTRLTVT.